The T cell receptor beta chain under discussion was sequenced for a study of T cell responses to AZD1222 COVID-19 vaccine (dated by TCRdb to 2020 to 2023). Background on the whole study: A total of about 230 trial participants underwent TCR sequencing, of whom about 210 received two doses of AZD1222 and 26 received two doses of the MenACWY control vaccine. Enrollment into the trials was organized by age into subgroups of 18-55, 56-69 and 70-plus years, and those subgroups contained approximately 150, 30 and 60 TCR-sequenced participants, respectively. Points the paper makes about the study in general: Participants were mostly white British and included more females than males, and it was suggested by the authors that clonal diversity may have been underestimated. The vaccine-associated CD4 TCRs covered the entire spike protein, and the dominant responses fell in regions 160-218 and 743-854. Spike-specific TCR breadth and depth rose significantly after two AZD1222 doses compared with day 0 and with MenACWY recipients. Because no day 14 peak-response samples were available, repertoires were characterized only after the peak T cell response. Nearly half of unique spike-specific TCRs reportedly recognized epitopes outside regions mutated in the B.1.351 and B.1.1.7 variants. The 56-69-year group was small, and its depth increase did not reach significance, likely because of low power. Conclusions about previously exposed vaccinees are limited because only a handful of AZD1222 recipients were SARS-CoV-2 seropositive at baseline.

On this clone itself: Its binding antigen is unknown. No base qualities exist here, and no much larger clone lies one base off it.

The CDR3 regions of human TCRbeta chains were subjected to immunosequencing. The authors' pipeline ran thus. Repertoire TCRs were matched against a reference library of SARS-CoV-2-specific TCRs generated with the MIRA antigen-specificity platform. Breadth was defined as the fraction of unique TCRs that were SARS-CoV-2-associated. Depth was defined as the fraction of total T cells that were SARS-CoV-2-associated. Using the MIRA data, each spike-specific TCR was mapped to the spike region that the TCR reacts to and placed in a CD4 or CD8 class. Log10-transformed breadth and depth values were compared by one-way ANOVA with Sidak's multiple comparisons tests. The table comes from immuneACCESS by way of TCRdb, which keeps in-frame sequences with V and J called. Part of the clones is missing from these tables; in studies checked, under half for an unresolved V gene and the rest for unknown reasons. Clone size and the V and J calls come from that table; the DNA yielded D and trimming. The table for this sample lists some 200,000 clones; about 92% of them were counted only once. The ten biggest clones cover around 1% of the sample.

From a lookup of the germline V gene, CDR1 and CDR2 are MNHEY and SVGEGT. The CDR3, from cysteine to phenylalanine, totals 15 residues. Only the CDR3 region is kept as DNA, spanning 45 bases read in frame from base 1. Trimming costs V 0 bases and J 6 bases, and their ends lie 14 bases apart. The time point label for this specimen denotes: baseline before first vaccination. Taken with the paper, the label for treatment or condition translates to: meningococcal conjugate vaccine given as trial control. Samples from vaccinated people were obtained from the UK trials COV001 and COV002, which included a single-blind randomized controlled phase 2/3 trial of AZD1222 (ChAdOx1 nCoV-19) in healthy adults. Trial participant PBMC samples were collected at day 0 and day 28 after the second dose for TCRbeta chain sequencing.

Sequencing was performed on peripheral blood, taken on day 0 of MenACWY control vaccination. This sequence uses TRBV6-2 or TRBV6-3 and TRBJ1-1; TRBD1 is perhaps the D gene, given 5 matching bases. The origin of this receptor is an adult in good health. The sequenced DNA is TGTGCCAGCAGTTACTCGGGCAGTGGAGGGGCTGAAGCTTTCTTT. It translates to CASSYSGSGGAEAFF.